This T cell receptor beta chain was recovered during a study of blood T cell repertoires in COVID-19. Method: immunoSEQ multiplex PCR; TCRdb's copy keeps in-frame clones and lacks some. Of 200,000 to 300,000 clones in the sample, around 92% were seen once. Enrolled during active infection, Seattle patients were then followed longitudinally. This receptor was taken from a person in their late teens or twenties with COVID-19, enrolled during active disease. Sequencing used peripheral blood.

In DNA form, the CDR3 reads TGTGCCAGCTCACCGGCATGGACAGATAATCAGCCCCAGCATTTT. Its protein is CASSPAWTDNQPQHF. V gene TRBV18 combines with J gene TRBJ1-5, with D maybe TRBD1 (6 bases). V was shortened by 3 bases and J by 4 bases, with 13 bases between the two germline ends. Germline values: CDR1 KGHSH, CDR2 LQKENI. The CDR3 has 15 amino acids. The variable domain in full, with the rest retrieved from reference TRBV18 and TRBJ1-5, is NAGVMQNPRHLVRRRGQEARLRCSPMKGHSHVYWYRQLPEEGLKFMVYLQKENIIDESGMPKERFSAEFPKEGPSILRIQQVVRGDSAAYFCASSPAWTDNQPQHFGDGTRLSIL.